The 30 T cell receptor beta chains given below trace back to one sample, sequenced in a study of blood T cell repertoires in COVID-19. This table comes from immunoSEQ multiplex PCR, and its TCRdb copy is limited to in-frame clones, with some not included. The sample carries around 160,000 clones, around 82% recorded once. Material: peripheral blood. Every receptor here comes from a man in his 60s with active or convalescent COVID-19.

This clone was observed a handful of times. The rearrangement links TRBV7-2 to TRBJ1-2, with unresolved D. V lost 1 base and J lost 6, with 15 bases in between. This CDR3 region has 15 residues. Per the germline V gene, CDR1 is SGHTA and CDR2 is FQGNSA. The CDR3 nucleotides are TGTGCCAGCAGCTTAGAGGCGGTCAGTATAAATGGCTACACCTTC. It codes for CASSLEAVSINGYTF.

This clone appeared a few times. The chain recombines TRBV6-1 with TRBJ2-7; no firm D call. Per the germline V gene, CDR1 is MNHNS and CDR2 is SASEGT. V lost 0 bases to trimming and J lost 3 bases, with 12 bases between them. CDR3 size: 15 residues. CDR3: CASSEAPGQVYEQYF. As DNA, the CDR3 is TGTGCCAGCAGTGAAGCACCCGGCCAGGTCTACGAGCAGTACTTC.

This chain joins TRBV20-1 and TRBJ1-4; D is ambiguous. Germline-derived CDR1 and CDR2 are DFQATT and SNEGSKA (reference sequence). The CDR3 is made up of 15 amino acids. V dropped 3 bases and J dropped 8 bases, with 19 bases sitting between them. The CDR3: CSASAPSEVKEKLFF. The CDR3 nucleotides read TGCAGTGCTAGTGCCCCGAGCGAGGTAAAGGAAAAACTGTTTTTT.

The gene calls are TRBV7-6 and TRBJ1-1, with a weak D call TRBD1 (6 bases). V gave up 2 bases and J gave up 4 bases, with 11 bases separating them. Germline values: CDR1 SGHVS, CDR2 FNYEAQ. The CDR3 contains 14 residues. The CDR3 sequence: CASSLNRVVTEAFF. CDR3 sequence (DNA): TGTGCCAGCAGCTTAAACAGGGTAGTCACTGAAGCTTTCTTT.

The chain has TRBV5-1 and TRBJ2-4; 8 bases are a match to TRBD1. This CDR3 comprises 16 residues. The J segment lost 8 bases and the V segment lost 1 base, leaving 11 bases of the junction unmatched. CDR1 is SGHRS, CDR2 YFSETQ, per germline. The CDR3 coding sequence is TGCGCCAGCAGCTTGCGGGGGACAGGAAGAAATGACATTCAGTACTTC. It is translated as CASSLRGTGRNDIQYF.

The chain links TRBV2 to TRBJ1-5; a possible D gene is TRBD1 (5 bases). Trimming shortened V by 2 bases and J by 1 base, and 18 bases separated the two germline ends. Germline CDR1 reads SNHLY; CDR2 reads FYNNEI. This CDR3 has 18 amino acids. The CDR3 DNA sequence: TGTGCCAGCAGTGAATTCGGGGCAGGGAGGGTAAGCAATCAGCCCCAGCATTTT. Translation: CASSEFGAGRVSNQPQHF.

The CDR3 DNA is TGTGCCAGCAGCGTAAGCGGAGGGTTGGGCACAGATACGCAGTATTTT. Its translation: CASSVSGGLGTDTQYF. The chain links TRBV9 to TRBJ2-3; D perhaps matches TRBD2 (6 bases). The CDR3 length is 16 residues. CDR1 and CDR2 from the germline V gene are SGDLS and YYNGEE. Trimming shortened V by 1 base and J by 1 base, and 13 bases separated the two germline ends.

The V gene is TRBV29-1, the J gene TRBJ2-7, with 11 bases that match TRBD2. After removal of 6 bases from V and 6 bases from J, the junction contained 10 bases not matched to a gene. Per germline, CDR1 SQVTM and CDR2 ANQGSEA. There are 14 residues in the CDR3. The chain's CDR3 is CSVLGLAASGEQYF. For the CDR3, the DNA is TGCAGCGTGCTGGGACTAGCGGCCTCCGGCGAGCAGTACTTC.

The V gene is TRBV29-1, the J gene TRBJ1-1; no firm D call. Germline V lookup: CDR1 SQVTM, CDR2 ANQGSEA. Trimming removed 5 bases from V and 0 bases from J, with 10 bases in between. The CDR3 is made up of 13 amino acids. The CDR3: CSVNDGVNTEAFF. Here the CDR3 DNA reads TGCAGCGTTAATGACGGAGTGAACACTGAAGCTTTCTTT.

The rearrangement uses TRBV20-1 and TRBJ2-2; D remains ambiguous. Germline CDR1 and CDR2: DFQATT and SNEGSKA (reference sequence). The ends were cut back, 5 bases at V and 7 bases at J, with 8 bases in the middle. The CDR3 has 11 residues. CDR3 bases: TGCAGTGCTCAAGCCTACGGGGAGCTGTTTTTT. Amino acid sequence: CSAQAYGELFF.

This clone was picked up a small number of times. The V and J genes are TRBV6-5 and TRBJ2-7, with 8 bases lining up with TRBD2. The CDR3 contains 15 residues. From germline, CDR1 is MNHEY and CDR2 SVGAGI. J was trimmed by 9 bases and V by 6 bases; bases with no gene match: 16. The DNA of the CDR3 is TGTGCCAGCAGCGACGGACTAGCTGGCGGGGAGGTGCAGTACTTC. Encoded protein: CASSDGLAGGEVQYF.

The table lists this clone with a few counts. The V gene is TRBV6-2 or TRBV6-3, the J gene TRBJ2-7, with TRBD1 identical over 7 bases. The CDR3 is made up of 18 amino acids. V was pared by 6 bases and J by 0 bases, with 17 bases of the junction left unmatched. Germline-derived CDR1 and CDR2 are MNHEY and SVGEGT. The CDR3, as DNA: TGTGCCAGCAGCCGATATTATGGAGGACAGGCGTCCTCCTACGAGCAGTACTTC. Protein sequence: CASSRYYGGQASSYEQYF.

The chain combines TRBV7-9 with TRBJ2-3; 11 bases are a match to TRBD2. Germline V lookup: CDR1 SEHNR, CDR2 FQNEAQ (reference sequence). This CDR3 is 17 amino acids long. The ends lost 4 bases at V and 2 bases at J; junction bases unmatched: 8. CDR3 region: CASSSFSGREFTDTQYF. As DNA, the CDR3 is TGTGCCAGCAGCTCCTTTAGCGGGAGGGAATTCACAGATACGCAGTATTTT.

The rearrangement links TRBV19 to TRBJ1-5; D is unresolved. There are 16 residues in the CDR3. Germline-derived CDR1 and CDR2 are LNHDA and SQIVND (reference sequence). V was cut by 10 bases and J by 5 bases, with 24 bases left in between. CDR3 loop: CATLNPQRGGYQPQHF. The CDR3 nucleotides are TGTGCCACCCTTAACCCACAACGGGGAGGTTATCAGCCCCAGCATTTT.

This chain uses TRBV11-2 with TRBJ2-4, with D unresolved. Trimming left V 2 bases short and J 6 bases short, with 11 bases between. In germline, CDR1 is SGHAT, CDR2 FQNNGV. The CDR3 is made up of 14 amino acids. The CDR3 DNA reads TGTGCCAGCAGCTTAACCTTCCGGAGAAACATTCAGTACTTC. Its translation: CASSLTFRRNIQYF.

The chain employs TRBV7-9 and TRBJ1-1; a possible D gene is TRBD1 (5 bases). The CDR3 runs to 14 residues. The V gene lost 5 bases and the J gene lost 1 base, with 11 bases spanning the gap. Per the germline V gene, CDR1 is SEHNR and CDR2 is FQNEAQ (reference sequence). CDR3: CASSKQGSNTEAFF. The CDR3 nucleotides read TGTGCCAGCAGCAAGCAGGGCTCGAACACTGAAGCTTTCTTT.

The sample holds a few counts of this clone. The V and J genes are TRBV4-2 and TRBJ2-7; D is perhaps TRBD1 (5 bases). Germline V gene lookup returns CDR1 LGHNA and CDR2 YNFKEQ. Between the trimmed V and J ends, which lost 0 bases and 2 bases, there was a span of 11 bases. The CDR3 is 15 amino acids. Here the CDR3 DNA reads TGTGCCAGCAGCCAAGAATGGGGCCGGCCCTACGAGCAGTACTTC. It is translated as CASSQEWGRPYEQYF.

A few counts support this clone. The chain links TRBV3-1 (or the pseudogene TRBV3-2) to TRBJ2-2, with 9 nucleotides matching TRBD2. Germline CDR1 and CDR2: LGHDT and YNNKEL (reference sequence). There are 16 residues in the CDR3. V trimming: 1 base; J trimming: 1 base; junction bases outside the gene matches: 1. DNA of the CDR3: TGTGCCAGCAGCCAAGGAGCGGGAGGGAACACCGGGGAGCTGTTTTTT. Its translation: CASSQGAGGNTGELFF.

The rearrangement uses TRBV9 and TRBJ1-1; 7 bases align to TRBD1. Looked up from germline, CDR1 is SGDLS and CDR2 is YYNGEE. The CDR3 extends over 15 amino acids. Trimming at V came to 1 base and at J to 3 bases, leaving 6 bases not matched to a gene. The DNA of the CDR3 is TGTGCCAGCAGCGTAATAGGGGGCAAGGACACTGAAGCTTTCTTT. Its protein product is CASSVIGGKDTEAFF.

V and J are TRBV24-1 and TRBJ1-6, with TRBD1 matching 7 bases. The CDR3 covers 15 residues. The trim removed 7 bases at V and 9 bases at J, leaving 11 bases unmatched. Germline CDR1 and CDR2: KGHDR and SFDVKD. For the CDR3, the DNA is TGTGCCACCAGCGAGTATAGACAGGGAGGTTCACCCCTCCACTTT. This encodes CATSEYRQGGSPLHF.

This clone was seen a single time. V and J are TRBV21-1 and TRBJ2-7; TRBD1 is taken as the D call from the table, unchecked against the DNA. TRBV21-1 corresponds to a pseudogene. This CDR3 comprises 16 residues. The chain's CDR3 is CASSKDLRQPTYEQYF. The DNA for the CDR3 is TGTGCCAGCAGCAAAGATTTGAGACAGCCTACCTACGAGCAGTACTTC.

This rearrangement joins TRBV6-5 to TRBJ1-1, with D uncertain. Germline assignment: CDR1 MNHEY and CDR2 SVGAGI. CDR3 length: 13 residues. V was cut by 6 bases and J by 1 base, with 9 bases left in between. The CDR3 sequence: CASSQTTNTEAFF. In DNA form, the CDR3 reads TGTGCCAGCAGCCAGACAACGAACACTGAAGCTTTCTTT.

Only a few counts were recorded for this clone. CDR3 region: CASSARSGSGNEQYF. The DNA of the CDR3 is TGTGCCAGCAGCGCCCGTAGCGGGAGCGGCAACGAGCAGTACTTC. V usage is TRBV7-6 and J usage is TRBJ2-7; 9 bases map to TRBD2. The CDR3 consists of 15 residues. The J segment lost 5 bases and the V segment lost 5 bases, leaving 10 bases of the junction unmatched. Germline CDR1 is SGHVS and CDR2 is FNYEAQ.

The gene calls are TRBV5-1 and TRBJ1-1, with a weak D call TRBD1 (5 bases). Germline-derived CDR1 and CDR2 are SGHRS and YFSETQ. Trimming removed 4 bases from V and 1 base from J, with 11 bases in between. The CDR3 covers 14 residues. DNA for the CDR3: TGCGCCAGCAGCCTAGACAGACCGAACACTGAAGCTTTCTTT. Its translation: CASSLDRPNTEAFF. Full variable domain (outside the CDR3, taken from reference TRBV5-1 and TRBJ1-1): KAGVTQTPRYLIKTRGQQVTLSCSPISGHRSVSWYQQTPGQGLQFLFEYFSETQRNKGNFPGRFSGRQFSNSRSEMNVSTLELGDSALYLCASSLDRPNTEAFFGQGTRLTVV.

The chain joins TRBV10-3 to TRBJ2-7; 9 bases map to TRBD1. The CDR3 runs 14 residues. The ends lost 4 bases at V and 3 bases at J; junction bases unmatched: 4. Germline values: CDR1 ENHRY, CDR2 SYGVKD. CDR3 loop: CAISGGQGNYEQYF. CDR3 DNA: TGTGCCATCAGTGGAGGACAGGGGAACTACGAGCAGTACTTC.

This clone was picked up a small number of times. The chain carries TRBV6-1 and TRBJ2-7; tentatively, D is TRBD1 (6 bases). Trimming took off 1 base at V and 4 bases at J, with 23 bases between the two ends. Germline CDR1 reads MNHNS; CDR2 reads SASEGT. There are 18 residues in the CDR3. The CDR3 spells CASSEGTGQAAFPYEQYF. CDR3 DNA: TGTGCCAGCAGTGAAGGTACAGGGCAAGCTGCTTTCCCATACGAGCAGTACTTC.

This chain joins TRBV12-5 and TRBJ1-3; 10 nucleotides align to TRBD1. V shed 3 bases and J 0 bases; nucleotides not matched to a gene: 17. The CDR3 is made up of 21 amino acids. CDR1 and CDR2 (germline): LGHNT, FRNRAP. CDR3: CASGFGTSGQGIKSSGNTIYF. CDR3 bases: TGTGCTAGTGGTTTTGGAACCTCGGGACAGGGGATTAAGAGCTCTGGAAACACCATATATTTT.

V usage is TRBV18 and J usage is TRBJ1-2, with 7 bases aligning to TRBD1. V was pared by 3 bases and J by 4 bases, with 5 bases of the junction left unmatched. CDR1 and CDR2 (germline): KGHSH, LQKENI. The CDR3 consists of 14 residues. The CDR3 spells CASSPKRDSYGYTF. The CDR3, as DNA: TGTGCCAGCTCACCTAAACGGGACAGCTATGGCTACACCTTC.

The J gene is TRBJ2-3, the V gene TRBV9; 9 nucleotides align to TRBD2. Trimming removed 1 base from V and 0 bases from J; junction bases left unmatched: 6. CDR1 SGDLS and CDR2 YYNGEE come from the germline V gene. The CDR3 sequence is 17 residues long. The CDR3 DNA sequence: TGTGCCAGCAGCGTAACAGCGGGAGGAGTTAGCACAGATACGCAGTATTTT. Encoded protein: CASSVTAGGVSTDTQYF.

V is TRBV24-1 and J is TRBJ1-1; D is uncertain. The CDR3 extends over 11 amino acids. Trimming left V 3 bases short and J 4 bases short, with 2 bases between. Germline V gene sequence: CDR1 KGHDR, CDR2 SFDVKD. CDR3 region: CATSDLTEAFF. For the CDR3, the DNA is TGTGCCACCAGTGATCTCACTGAAGCTTTCTTT.